This paragraph covers one TCR beta chain sequence. This sample is part of a study of T cells expressing NK-cell markers. TCRdb derives one entry per CDR3 protein from the 5' RACE reads, leaving out DNA. The listing records 500,000 to 700,000 distinct CDR3 sequences. The CDR3 covers 16 residues. Germline V gives CDR1 SGHRS, CDR2 YFSETQ. This sequence originates from a man between 18 and 29 years old in good health. This chain connects TRBV5-1 to TRBJ1-4; the TCRdb D gene call, TRBD1, has no DNA to confirm it. The sample was blood T cells: a sorted CD56 or NKG2C T cell subset, CD4+ or CD8+ T cells, or bulk PBMC T cells (not recorded which). The CDR3 here is CASSIRQGANNEKLFF.